A single sample gave rise to the 30 T cell receptor beta chains below, sequenced in a study of control samples from healthy donors and cancer patients. TCRdb's table, derived via immunoSEQ multiplex PCR, lists solely in-frame clones and lacks some. The data show about 140,000 clones, around 94% seen once. Material for sequencing was blood. Receptor source: a man aged 35 to 55 in good health.

The genes are TRBV10-3 and TRBJ2-2, with D possibly TRBD1 on 7 matching bases. This CDR3 spans 14 amino acids. V lost 11 bases and J lost 2, with 15 bases in between. Germline V CDR1 and CDR2: ENHRY, SYGVKD. CDR3 in amino acids: CASRRDRNTGELFF. CDR3 bases: TGTGCCTCACGGCGGGACAGAAACACCGGGGAGCTGTTTTTT.

The gene calls are TRBV6-1 and TRBJ1-2; 8 bases map to TRBD1. Germline lookup yields CDR1 MNHNS and CDR2 SASEGT. With 1 base clipped from V and 2 bases from J, the junction kept 6 bases outside the gene matches. The length of the CDR3 is 16 residues. As DNA, the CDR3 is TGTGCCAGCAGTGAAGATCAGGGGGCGAGGAACTATGGCTACACCTTC. Amino acid sequence: CASSEDQGARNYGYTF.

This clone occurred a few times. The chain employs TRBV10-3 and TRBJ1-2; D gene unclear. The V end lost 2 bases, the J end lost 2 bases, and 0 bases lay between the germline ends. Germline CDR1 ENHRY, CDR2 SYGVKD. The CDR3 loop spans 11 amino acids. CDR3 residues: CAISENYGYTF. The DNA of the CDR3 is TGTGCCATCAGTGAGAACTATGGCTACACCTTC.

The rearrangement links TRBV5-8 to TRBJ1-1; D not resolved. Trimming left V 4 bases short and J 0 bases short, with 13 bases between. The CDR3 has 15 residues. Germline V gene data show CDR1 as SGHTS and CDR2 as YDEGEE. The CDR3 DNA follows: TGTGCCAGCAGCCTCCGGTCCGGGCTGAACACTGAAGCTTTCTTT. The encoded protein is CASSLRSGLNTEAFF.

J is TRBJ2-7 and V is TRBV12-3 or TRBV12-4, with 8 bases identical to TRBD1. The CDR3 is 13 amino acids. V lost 3 bases and J lost 10; bases outside the gene matches: 8. CDR3 region: CASSFSTGVFQYF. The CDR3 region has the DNA TGTGCCAGCAGTTTCTCGACAGGGGTTTTCCAGTACTTC.

The chain links TRBV6-1 to TRBJ2-1, with 12 bases identical to TRBD2. The V gene's germline CDR1 is MNHNS and CDR2 SASEGT. Trimming cost V 4 bases and J 5 bases; bases outside gene matches: 9. This CDR3 region has 17 residues. The CDR3 loop reads CASSARLAGVSHNEQFF. The CDR3 DNA sequence: TGTGCCAGCAGTGCGCGACTAGCGGGAGTAAGCCACAATGAGCAGTTCTTC.

The J gene is TRBJ1-3, the V gene TRBV6-5, with 10 bases matching TRBD1. The CDR3 has 13 residues. Unmatched junction bases numbered 1, after V lost 8 bases and J lost 3 bases. From germline, CDR1 is MNHEY and CDR2 SVGAGI. The CDR3 bases are TGTGCCAGCGGGACAGGGGTTGGAAACACCATATATTTT. This encodes CASGTGVGNTIYF.

The chain carries TRBV6-5 and TRBJ1-4; no definite D call. V was cut by 4 bases and J by 5 bases, with 11 bases left in between. This CDR3 is 14 amino acids long. Per germline, CDR1 MNHEY and CDR2 SVGAGI. The CDR3 sequence is CASSSYRGNEKLFF. The CDR3 region has the DNA TGTGCCAGCAGTTCCTATCGGGGAAATGAAAAACTGTTTTTT.

The chain combines TRBV4-2 with TRBJ2-2; 11 bases map to TRBD2. The V gene's germline CDR1 is LGHNA and CDR2 YNFKEQ. The CDR3 loop spans 19 amino acids. V lost 4 bases, J lost 2 bases, and 12 bases stayed unmatched. Here the CDR3 reads CASSLRGLADFFNTGELFF. DNA for the CDR3: TGTGCCAGCAGCCTCAGGGGACTAGCGGACTTCTTTAACACCGGGGAGCTGTTTTTT.

This rearrangement joins TRBV19 to TRBJ2-1; D remains unclear. V lost 1 base and J lost 5, with 6 bases in between. The CDR3 is 13 amino acids. The germline gives CDR1 LNHDA, CDR2 SQIVND (reference sequence). The CDR3 DNA follows: TGTGCCAGTAGTATAGGACCTAACAATGAGCAGTTCTTC. Protein sequence: CASSIGPNNEQFF.

This clone was detected only once. CDR3 in amino acids: CASSSGSSYNEQFF. The DNA for the CDR3 is TGTGCCAGCAGTAGCGGGAGCTCCTACAATGAGCAGTTCTTC. The chain has TRBV9 and TRBJ2-1, with TRBD2 matching over 9 bases. J gave up 0 bases and V 5 bases, and 0 bases lay outside the gene matches. This CDR3 region has 14 residues. CDR1 and CDR2 from the germline V gene are SGDLS and YYNGEE.

V is TRBV9 and J is TRBJ2-2, with 9 bases fitting TRBD1. Trimming cost V 2 bases and J 1 base; bases outside gene matches: 6. The CDR3 covers 17 residues. Germline loops: CDR1 SGDLS, CDR2 YYNGEE. The CDR3 protein is CASSVKPGQGNTGELFF. The DNA for the CDR3 is TGTGCCAGCAGCGTTAAGCCGGGACAGGGGAACACCGGGGAGCTGTTTTTT. Full variable domain (rest looked up from reference TRBV9 and TRBJ2-2): DSGVTQTPKHLITATGQRVTLRCSPRSGDLSVYWYQQSLDQGLQFLIQYYNGEERAKGNILERFSAQQFPDLHSELNLSSLELGDSALYFCASSVKPGQGNTGELFFGEGSRLTVL.

The rearrangement links TRBV9 to TRBJ1-5; D gene ambiguous. The CDR3 extends over 14 amino acids. Trimming took off 0 bases at V and 6 bases at J, with 10 bases between the two ends. Germline V CDR1 and CDR2: SGDLS, YYNGEE. The CDR3 protein is CASSVGVSGQPQHF. DNA for the CDR3: TGTGCCAGCAGCGTAGGGGTCTCGGGTCAGCCCCAGCATTTT. Supplemented by reference TRBV9 and TRBJ1-5, the full variable domain reads DSGVTQTPKHLITATGQRVTLRCSPRSGDLSVYWYQQSLDQGLQFLIQYYNGEERAKGNILERFSAQQFPDLHSELNLSSLELGDSALYFCASSVGVSGQPQHFGDGTRLSIL.

This chain joins TRBV10-3 and TRBJ2-1; D is ambiguous. Per the germline V gene, CDR1 is ENHRY and CDR2 is SYGVKD. This CDR3 is 14 amino acids long. V was clipped by 4 bases and J by 4 bases, with 11 bases between them. The CDR3 loop reads CAISGPSRYNEQFF. The CDR3 DNA sequence: TGTGCCATCAGTGGACCTTCCCGATACAATGAGCAGTTCTTC.

The rearrangement joins TRBV9 to TRBJ2-3, with TRBD2 matching over 9 bases. CDR1 is SGDLS, CDR2 YYNGEE, per germline. The CDR3 length is 14 residues. With 3 bases clipped from V and 5 bases from J, the junction kept 4 bases outside the gene matches. CDR3 amino acids: CASSDSGRIDTQYF. CDR3 bases: TGTGCCAGCAGCGATAGCGGGAGAATAGATACGCAGTATTTT.

J is TRBJ2-2 and V is TRBV5-1, with a weak D call TRBD1 (5 bases). Deletions cut 0 bases from V and 6 bases from J, with 6 bases between. This CDR3 region has 13 residues. Germline CDR1 reads SGHRS; CDR2 reads YFSETQ. The CDR3 DNA follows: TGCGCCAGCAGCTTGGGGGGCCCCGGGGAGCTGTTTTTT. Residues: CASSLGGPGELFF. Supplemented by reference TRBV5-1 and TRBJ2-2, the full variable domain reads KAGVTQTPRYLIKTRGQQVTLSCSPISGHRSVSWYQQTPGQGLQFLFEYFSETQRNKGNFPGRFSGRQFSNSRSEMNVSTLELGDSALYLCASSLGGPGELFFGEGSRLTVL.

The rearrangement links TRBV7-9 to TRBJ1-6, with TRBD1 matching 8 bases. V gave up 6 bases and J gave up 6 bases; unmatched junction bases: 4. Germline V lookup: CDR1 SEHNR, CDR2 FQNEAQ (reference sequence). This CDR3 spans 14 amino acids. DNA for the CDR3: TGTGCCAGCAGACAAGGACAGGGTAATTCACCCCTCCACTTT. This translates into CASRQGQGNSPLHF.

This chain connects TRBV28 to TRBJ1-2; no clear D. Trimming took off 4 bases at V and 8 bases at J, with 5 bases between the two ends. CDR3 length equals 10 residues. The germline V gene encodes CDR1 MDHEN and CDR2 SYDVKM. The CDR3 DNA reads TGTGCCAGCAGTTCCGAAGGCTACACCTTC. Its protein product is CASSSEGYTF.

V is TRBV10-3 and J is TRBJ2-2; D is possibly TRBD1 (7 bases). Germline lookup yields CDR1 ENHRY and CDR2 SYGVKD. The germline V and J ends were trimmed by 11 bases and 3 bases, with 19 bases remaining between them. The CDR3 is made up of 15 amino acids. This CDR3 reads CAARPFRGDTGELFF. As DNA, the CDR3 is TGTGCCGCCCGGCCCTTCAGGGGGGACACCGGGGAGCTGTTTTTT.

The rearrangement links TRBV19 to TRBJ1-4; TRBD1 agrees at 7 bases. Germline V gene data show CDR1 as LNHDA and CDR2 as SQIVND (reference sequence). V shed 5 bases and J 11 bases; nucleotides not matched to a gene: 5. The CDR3 sequence is 12 residues long. CDR3 loop: CASSPDREKLFF. For the CDR3, the DNA is TGTGCCAGTAGTCCAGACAGGGAGAAACTGTTTTTT. Together with reference TRBV19 and TRBJ1-4, the CDR3 gives the full variable domain: DGGITQSPKYLFRKEGQNVTLSCEQNLNHDAMYWYRQDPGQGLRLIYYSQIVNDFQKGDIAEGYSVSREKKESFPLTVTSAQKNPTAFYLCASSPDREKLFFGSGTQLSVL.

This clone was counted once. This chain connects TRBV6-6 to TRBJ1-3; 10 bases fit TRBD1. The CDR3 extends over 15 amino acids. In germline, CDR1 is MNHNY, CDR2 SVGAGI (reference sequence). Germline trimming cut 7 bases from V and 4 bases from J; bases unmatched to any gene: 7. DNA of the CDR3: TGTGCCAGCAATATAGGGACAGGGGCCGGAAACACCATATATTTT. Protein product: CASNIGTGAGNTIYF.

The rearrangement uses TRBV2 and TRBJ1-1, with D possibly matching TRBD1 (6 bases). Germline V gene sequence: CDR1 SNHLY, CDR2 FYNNEI. The CDR3 consists of 14 residues. The V and J ends lost 9 bases and 1 base respectively, with 15 bases between them. CDR3 sequence (DNA): TGTGCCAGTGGGGAAGACAGGTGGAACACTGAAGCTTTCTTT. This codes for CASGEDRWNTEAFF.

This chain uses TRBV9 with TRBJ1-6; D is unclear. The germline V gene encodes CDR1 SGDLS and CDR2 YYNGEE. The CDR3 is 16 amino acids. V was pared by 0 bases and J by 6 bases, with 13 bases between. The CDR3 sequence: CASSVEEGELNSPLHF. The CDR3, as DNA: TGTGCCAGCAGCGTAGAGGAGGGAGAACTTAATTCACCCCTCCACTTT.

The chain has TRBV27 and TRBJ2-1, with 10 bases lining up with TRBD2. J gave up 3 bases and V 5 bases, and 7 bases lay outside the gene matches. CDR3 length equals 16 residues. Germline CDR1 reads MNHEY; CDR2 reads SMNVEV (reference sequence). The CDR3 sequence is CASSPRTSGYYNEQFF. The CDR3 nucleotides are TGTGCCAGCAGTCCCCGGACTAGCGGATACTACAATGAGCAGTTCTTC.

V usage is TRBV7-9 and J usage is TRBJ2-7; no reliable D call. Germline CDR1 SEHNR, CDR2 FQNEAQ (reference sequence). V lost 4 bases, J lost 0 bases, and 13 bases lay in between. CDR3 length equals 15 residues. The CDR3 sequence is CASSSRLSSSYEQYF. The CDR3 DNA is TGTGCCAGCAGCTCACGGCTATCAAGCTCCTACGAGCAGTACTTC.

This clone was seen a handful of times. The chain combines TRBV28 with TRBJ2-5; 12 nucleotides match TRBD2. J lost 2 bases, V lost 6 bases, and 4 bases had no gene match. The CDR3 consists of 15 residues. The V gene's germline CDR1 is MDHEN and CDR2 SYDVKM. CDR3 protein: CASRPSGRGQETQYF. The CDR3 region has the DNA TGTGCCAGCAGGCCTAGCGGGAGGGGACAAGAGACCCAGTACTTC.

Note on this clone: This same CDR3 is encoded by further DNA sequences in the sample. This chain connects TRBV11-2 to TRBJ1-2; weak D call: TRBD1 (6 bases). The CDR3 length is 13 residues. V lost 1 base to trimming and J lost 6 bases, with 9 bases between them. Germline V gene data show CDR1 as SGHAT and CDR2 as FQNNGV. The CDR3 coding sequence is TGTGCCAGCAGCTTAGCAGCAGGGGATGGCTACACCTTC. Its translation: CASSLAAGDGYTF.

This clone was detected only a few times. The CDR3 nucleotides read TGTGCCATCACGCTTGGGGACCCGGAGAGCAATGAGCAGTTCTTC. Residues: CAITLGDPESNEQFF. The rearrangement uses TRBV10-3 and TRBJ2-1; D may be TRBD1 or TRBD2 (5 bases each). Germline assignment: CDR1 ENHRY and CDR2 SYGVKD. This CDR3 comprises 15 residues. Trimming left V 7 bases short and J 6 bases short, with 19 bases between.

This chain links TRBV10-2 with TRBJ1-4; D uncertain. The V gene lost 3 bases and the J gene lost 7 bases, with 12 bases spanning the gap. This CDR3 contains 14 residues. Germline V CDR1 and CDR2: WSHSY, SAAADI. The CDR3 here is CASSDYGLSEKLFF. As DNA, the CDR3 is TGCGCCAGCAGTGACTACGGACTCTCTGAAAAACTGTTTTTT.

The genes are TRBV30 and TRBJ2-7, with 11 positions matching TRBD2. Germline trimming cut 3 bases from V and 2 bases from J; bases unmatched to any gene: 12. This CDR3 is built from 17 residues. The germline CDR1 and CDR2 sequences are GTSNPN and SVGIG (reference sequence). The CDR3 region has the DNA TGTGCCTGGAGAGGGAGGGCATTGACTAGCGGGACCTACGAGCAGTACTTC. Encoded protein: CAWRGRALTSGTYEQYF.